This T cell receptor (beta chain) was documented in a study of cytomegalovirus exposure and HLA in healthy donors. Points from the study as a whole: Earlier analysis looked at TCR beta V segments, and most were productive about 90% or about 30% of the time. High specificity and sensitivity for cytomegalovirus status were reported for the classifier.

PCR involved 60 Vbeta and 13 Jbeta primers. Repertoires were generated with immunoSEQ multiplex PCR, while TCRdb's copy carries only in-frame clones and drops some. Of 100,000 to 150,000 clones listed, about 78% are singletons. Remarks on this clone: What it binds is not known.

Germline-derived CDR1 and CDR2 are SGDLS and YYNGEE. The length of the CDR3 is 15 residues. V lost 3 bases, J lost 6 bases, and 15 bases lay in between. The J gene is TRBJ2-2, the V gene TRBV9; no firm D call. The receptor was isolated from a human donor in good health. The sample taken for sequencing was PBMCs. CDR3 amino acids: CASSAPPGAAGELFF. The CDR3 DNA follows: TGTGCCAGCAGCGCGCCCCCGGGTGCGGCCGGGGAGCTGTTTTTT. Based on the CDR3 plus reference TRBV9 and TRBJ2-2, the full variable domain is DSGVTQTPKHLITATGQRVTLRCSPRSGDLSVYWYQQSLDQGLQFLIQYYNGEERAKGNILERFSAQQFPDLHSELNLSSLELGDSALYFCASSAPPGAAGELFFGEGSRLTVL.